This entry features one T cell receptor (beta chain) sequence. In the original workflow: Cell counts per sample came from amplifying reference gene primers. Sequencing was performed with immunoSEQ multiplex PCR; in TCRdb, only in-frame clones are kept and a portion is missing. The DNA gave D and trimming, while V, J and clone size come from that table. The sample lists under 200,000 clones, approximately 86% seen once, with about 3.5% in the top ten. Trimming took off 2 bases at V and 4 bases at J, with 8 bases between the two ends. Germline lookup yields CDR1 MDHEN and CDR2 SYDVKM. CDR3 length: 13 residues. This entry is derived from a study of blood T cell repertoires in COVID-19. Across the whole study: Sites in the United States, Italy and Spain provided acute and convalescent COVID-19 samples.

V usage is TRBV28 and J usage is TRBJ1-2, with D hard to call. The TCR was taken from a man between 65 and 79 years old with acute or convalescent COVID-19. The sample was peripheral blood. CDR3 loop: CASSLGGRYGYTF. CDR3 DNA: TGTGCCAGCAGTTTAGGCGGTCGCTATGGCTACACCTTC.